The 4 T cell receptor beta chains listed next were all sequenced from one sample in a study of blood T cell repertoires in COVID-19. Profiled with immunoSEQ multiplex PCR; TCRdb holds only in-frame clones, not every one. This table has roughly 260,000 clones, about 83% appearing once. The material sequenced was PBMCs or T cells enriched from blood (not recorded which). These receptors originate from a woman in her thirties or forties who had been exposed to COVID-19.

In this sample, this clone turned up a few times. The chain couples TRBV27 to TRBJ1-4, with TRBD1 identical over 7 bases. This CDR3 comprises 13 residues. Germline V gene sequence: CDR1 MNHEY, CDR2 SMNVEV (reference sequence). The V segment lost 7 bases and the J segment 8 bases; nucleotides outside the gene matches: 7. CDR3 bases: TGTGCCAGCATGGTGGCAGGGGGAGAAAAACTGTTTTTT. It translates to CASMVAGGEKLFF.

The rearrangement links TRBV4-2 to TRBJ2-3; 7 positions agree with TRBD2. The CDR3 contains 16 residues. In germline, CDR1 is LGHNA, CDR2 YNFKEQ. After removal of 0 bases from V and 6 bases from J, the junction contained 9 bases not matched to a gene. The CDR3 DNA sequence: TGTGCCAGCAGCCAAGATTTAGGACTAGGAGCGGATACGCAGTATTTT. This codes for CASSQDLGLGADTQYF.

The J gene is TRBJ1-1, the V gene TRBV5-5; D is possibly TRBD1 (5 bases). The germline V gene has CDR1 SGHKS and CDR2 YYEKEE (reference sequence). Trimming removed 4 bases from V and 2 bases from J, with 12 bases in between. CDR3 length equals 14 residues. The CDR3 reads CASSAGTGNTEAFF. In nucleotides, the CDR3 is TGTGCCAGCAGCGCGGGAACAGGTAACACTGAAGCTTTCTTT.

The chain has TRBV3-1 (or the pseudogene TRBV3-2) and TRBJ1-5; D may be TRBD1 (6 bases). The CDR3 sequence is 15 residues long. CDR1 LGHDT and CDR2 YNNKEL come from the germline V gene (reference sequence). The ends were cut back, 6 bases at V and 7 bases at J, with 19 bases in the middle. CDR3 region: CASSLKGGASQPQHF. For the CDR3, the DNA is TGTGCCAGCAGTCTCAAGGGGGGGGCCTCCCAGCCCCAGCATTTT.